Listed below are T cell receptor beta chains from one sample, sequenced in a study of technical replicates of blood from several donors. The data were produced by immunoSEQ multiplex PCR, yet TCRdb's version contains in-frame clones alone and is incomplete. The sample gives under 80,000 clones, around 92% of which show up once; over 0.35% is in the top ten. The source material was T cells isolated from PBMCs. These TCRs come from a human donor in good health. Some clones in this sample may be carry-over from other donors' samples. Each CDR3 is given with its conserved first and last residue. The order of the fields is V gene, J gene, clone size, D gene, CDR3 protein, CDR3 DNA. D genes are given only for firm matches. Some rows have no size entry. The others give once, few or many, or a class for an expanded clone.

>TRBV5-6|TRBJ1-2|NA|NA
CASSLNRFDGYTF
TGTGCCAGCAGCTTGAATCGGTTTGATGGCTACACCTTC
>TRBV27|TRBJ2-1|once|NA
CASSLIHQYNEQFF
TGTGCCAGCAGCCTGATTCATCAGTACAATGAGCAGTTCTTC
>TRBV20-1|TRBJ1-1|NA|NA
CSLPLGTEAFF
TGCAGTTTGCCCCTAGGTACTGAAGCTTTCTTT
>TRBV27|TRBJ1-1|once|NA
CASSLSRGGGYEAFF
TGTGCCAGCAGTTTATCGCGGGGGGGAGGGTATGAAGCTTTCTTT
>TRBV7-2|TRBJ1-5|NA|NA
CASSHRGWGSNQPQHF
TGTGCCAGCAGCCATAGGGGGTGGGGGAGCAATCAGCCCCAGCATTTT
>TRBV29-1|TRBJ1-6|NA|TRBD1
CRVDRGGWNSPLHF
TGCAGGGTAGACAGGGGAGGATGGAATTCACCCCTCCACTTT
>TRBV2|TRBJ2-3|NA|NA
CASRTDSSDTQYF
TGTGCCAGCAGAACTGACAGCTCGGATACGCAGTATTTT
>TRBV11-3|TRBJ2-7|NA|TRBD1
CASAAGGMQYEQYF
TGTGCCAGCGCTGCAGGGGGTATGCAGTACGAGCAGTACTTC
>TRBV4-1|TRBJ2-2|NA|NA
CASSPVRRSTGELFF
TGCGCCAGCAGCCCGGTGCGGAGATCCACCGGGGAGCTGTTTTTT
>TRBV13|TRBJ2-5|NA|TRBD2
CASSPIAGSVKETQYF
TGTGCCAGCAGCCCAATAGCGGGATCGGTTAAAGAGACCCAGTACTTC
>TRBV14|TRBJ2-1|few|TRBD2
CASSPGTSGQGQFF
TGTGCCAGCAGCCCTGGGACTAGCGGACAGGGGCAGTTCTTC
>TRBV30|TRBJ1-1|NA|NA
CAWSLTGNTEAFF
TGTGCCTGGAGTCTTACGGGGAACACTGAAGCTTTCTTT
>TRBV27|TRBJ1-4|NA|NA
CASSLFLNEKLFF
TGTGCCAGCAGTTTATTCCTTAATGAAAAACTGTTTTTT
>TRBV6-5|TRBJ1-2|NA|NA
CASSYSTTAANYGYTF
TGTGCCAGCAGTTACTCCACGACAGCAGCTAACTATGGCTACACCTTC
>TRBV27|TRBJ2-2|NA|TRBD1
CASSLSVWTGSFTGELFF
TGTGCCAGCAGTTTATCGGTTTGGACAGGATCATTCACCGGGGAGCTGTTTTTT
>TRBV28|TRBJ1-2|NA|TRBD1
CASRGAGGDYGYTF
TGTGCCAGCCGAGGTGCAGGGGGAGACTATGGCTACACCTTC
>TRBV7-3|TRBJ2-7|NA|TRBD2
CASSLSGRYDEQYF
TGTGCCAGCAGCTTATCCGGGAGGTATGACGAGCAGTACTTC
>TRBV5-4|TRBJ1-1|few|NA
CASSLAGRKAFF
TGTGCCAGCAGCTTGGCGGGGAGGAAAGCTTTCTTT
>TRBV29-1|TRBJ2-7|once|NA
CSVVGGYSYEQYF
TGCAGCGTTGTGGGGGGTTATTCCTACGAGCAGTACTTC
>TRBV18|TRBJ2-1|NA|NA
CASSPGPSNEQFF
TGTGCCAGCTCACCTGGCCCTAGCAATGAGCAGTTCTTC
>TRBV7-9|TRBJ2-3|NA|TRBD2
CASRSLAGGPTDTQYF
TGTGCCAGCAGAAGCCTAGCGGGAGGCCCCACAGATACGCAGTATTTT
>TRBV29-1|TRBJ2-4|NA|TRBD1
CSVDPTGYRNIQYF
TGCAGCGTTGACCCGACAGGGTATAGGAACATTCAGTACTTC
>TRBV9|TRBJ2-2|few|TRBD2
CASSALAGGVGELFF
TGTGCCAGCAGCGCCCTGGCGGGAGGGGTCGGGGAGCTGTTTTTT
>TRBV5-1|TRBJ1-3|NA|TRBD1
CASSLNFVRGQGNTIYF
TGCGCCAGCAGCTTGAATTTCGTCAGGGGGCAGGGAAACACCATATATTTT
>TRBV7-9|TRBJ2-7|NA|NA
CASSLSLRGGYHYEQYF
TGTGCCAGCAGCCTGTCTCTTCGTGGTGGCTACCACTACGAGCAGTACTTC
>TRBV7-2|TRBJ1-3|once|NA
CASSPQSGKTGNTIYF
TGTGCCAGCAGCCCCCAATCAGGGAAAACTGGAAACACCATATATTTT
>TRBV7-3|TRBJ2-5|once|NA
CASSLSRYETQYF
TGTGCCAGCAGCTTATCTCGGTACGAGACCCAGTACTTC
>TRBV29-1|TRBJ1-5|once|NA
CSVGDNNQPQHF
TGCAGCGTTGGGGACAACAATCAGCCCCAGCATTTT
>TRBV6-5|TRBJ2-3|NA|NA
CASSYSEGLDTQYF
TGTGCCAGCAGTTACTCGGAGGGGCTAGATACGCAGTATTTT
>TRBV29-1|TRBJ2-1|NA|TRBD2
CSVEGAGGYNEQFF
TGCAGCGTTGAGGGGGCGGGAGGGTACAATGAGCAGTTCTTC
>TRBV7-3|TRBJ2-4|NA|NA
CASSPAAAAAKNIQYF
TGTGCCAGCAGCCCGGCGGCAGCGGCTGCCAAAAACATTCAGTACTTC